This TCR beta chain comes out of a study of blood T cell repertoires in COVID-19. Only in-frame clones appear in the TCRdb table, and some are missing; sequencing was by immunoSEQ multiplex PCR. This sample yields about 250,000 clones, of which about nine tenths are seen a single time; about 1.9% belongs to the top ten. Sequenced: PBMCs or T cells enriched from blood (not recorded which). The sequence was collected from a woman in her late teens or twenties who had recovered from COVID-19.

The CDR3 DNA reads TGTGCCAGCAGCCTCGGGACTAGCGAAAACAATGAGCAGTTCTTC. It yields the protein CASSLGTSENNEQFF. The chain is built from TRBV3-1 (or the pseudogene TRBV3-2) and TRBJ2-1; 10 nucleotides agree with TRBD2. The CDR3 covers 15 residues. Germline V gene sequence: CDR1 LGHDT, CDR2 YNNKEL (reference sequence). Trimming removed 4 bases from V and 5 bases from J; junction bases left unmatched: 5.